The rows below give T cell receptor beta chains drawn from one sample of a study of T cells in Graves' hyperthyroidism and ophthalmopathy. TCRdb re-analysed the multiplex PCR reads in MiXCR, keeping a single row per CDR3 protein. The table records about 290,000 distinct CDR3 sequences, roughly 13% of them present only once. The sample was blood. The receptors derive from a woman aged 25 to 39 with Graves' hyperthyroidism that later progressed to Graves' ophthalmopathy. Both conserved end residues are part of each CDR3. The D gene is left open where the match is weak. Clone size appears in some rows only: once, few, many, or a class for an expanded clone.

size: many
V: TRBV29-1
D: NA
J: TRBJ1-2
DNA: TGCAGCGTTGAGGACAGCTTTGGCTACACCTTC
CDR3: CSVEDSFGYTF

size: many
V: TRBV11-2
D: NA
J: TRBJ2-7
DNA: TGTGCCAGCAGCTTATTAAACAGGGCTGGCGAGCAGTACTTC
CDR3: CASSLLNRAGEQYF

size: many
V: TRBV5-1
D: NA
J: TRBJ2-7
DNA: TGCGCCAGCAGACTCTACTACGAGCAGTACTTC
CDR3: CASRLYYEQYF

size: many
V: TRBV24-1
D: TRBD2
J: TRBJ2-5
DNA: TGTGCCACCAAGGATGAGGAGCGGGAGCTTCGAGAGACCCAGTACTTC
CDR3: CATKDEERELRETQYF

size: many
V: TRBV7-2
D: NA
J: TRBJ1-2
DNA: TGTGCCAGCAACCAGGGCACCTATGGCTACACCTTC
CDR3: CASNQGTYGYTF

size: many
V: TRBV2
D: NA
J: TRBJ1-6
DNA: TGTGCCAGCAGTGAATCGGGCAGGTTAATGAATTCACCCCTCCACTTT
CDR3: CASSESGRLMNSPLHF

size: many
V: TRBV30
D: NA
J: TRBJ2-1
DNA: TGTGCCTGGAGTGTACAAAATAGGGGGGAGGGCAAAAATGAGCAGTTCTTC
CDR3: CAWSVQNRGEGKNEQFF

size: few
V: TRBV28
D: TRBD1
J: TRBJ1-2
DNA: TGTGCCAGCAGTTCGACTCCGGGACAGGGTGTTTATGGCTACACCTTC
CDR3: CASSSTPGQGVYGYTF

size: NA
V: TRBV18
D: NA
J: TRBJ1-4
DNA: TGTGCCAGCTCACCGGACCTCGCTGAAAAACTGTTTTTT
CDR3: CASSPDLAEKLFF

size: many
V: TRBV7-9
D: TRBD1
J: TRBJ2-1
DNA: TGTGCCAGCAGCTTAGAGGGTCAGGGGGTACGGAACAATGAGCAGTTCTTC
CDR3: CASSLEGQGVRNNEQFF

size: many
V: TRBV3-1
D: NA
J: TRBJ2-2
DNA: TGTGCCAGCAGCCAAGAGCAGGTGTACACCGGGGAGCTGTTTTTT
CDR3: CASSQEQVYTGELFF

size: many
V: TRBV30
D: TRBD2
J: TRBJ2-1
DNA: TGTGCCTGGAGTAACGGGGGACTAGCGGGAGTTGAGCAGTTCTTC
CDR3: CAWSNGGLAGVEQFF

size: NA
V: TRBV28
D: NA
J: TRBJ2-1
DNA: TGTGCCAGCACCTCCCACTCCTACAATGAGCAGTTCTTC
CDR3: CASTSHSYNEQFF

size: many
V: TRBV11-3
D: TRBD1
J: TRBJ2-7
DNA: TGTGCCAGCAGCTCACTGACAGGGCAAGAGCAGTACTTC
CDR3: CASSSLTGQEQYF

size: many
V: TRBV30
D: NA
J: TRBJ1-5
DNA: TGTGCCTGGAGTACCGGGGGCAGACAGCCCCAGCATTTT
CDR3: CAWSTGGRQPQHF

size: many
V: TRBV2
D: TRBD2
J: TRBJ2-5
DNA: TGTGCCAGCAGTGTTCTCGGGGTAGCGGGAGAGAAAGAGACCCAGTACTTC
CDR3: CASSVLGVAGEKETQYF

size: many
V: TRBV11-2
D: TRBD2
J: TRBJ2-3
DNA: TGTGCCAGCAGCTCCGGGACTAGCGGGAGTACAGATACGCAGTATTTT
CDR3: CASSSGTSGSTDTQYF

size: NA
V: TRBV7-2
D: NA
J: TRBJ2-7
DNA: TGTGCCAGCAGCCCTCTCGGCGGGGCGGTCTACGAGCAGTACTTC
CDR3: CASSPLGGAVYEQYF

size: once
V: TRBV29-1
D: NA
J: TRBJ2-3
DNA: TGCAGCCAGGGGGGCGGGCTCACAGATACGCAGTATTTT
CDR3: CSQGGGLTDTQYF

size: many
V: TRBV5-1
D: NA
J: TRBJ2-1
DNA: TGCGCCAGCAGCTTGGTCCCGCCTCCGGACAGATTGAATGAGCAGTTCTTC
CDR3: CASSLVPPPDRLNEQFF

size: many
V: TRBV28
D: NA
J: TRBJ2-6
DNA: TGTGCCAGCAGTTCCCTTTTGGACCCCGCCGGGGCCAACGTCCTGACTTTC
CDR3: CASSSLLDPAGANVLTF

size: many
V: TRBV20-1
D: NA
J: TRBJ2-7
DNA: TGCAGTGCGGGACCTCCCTCTACCTACGAGCAGTACTTC
CDR3: CSAGPPSTYEQYF

size: many
V: TRBV13
D: TRBD1
J: TRBJ2-2
DNA: TGTGCCAGCAGCTTAGTACGGGACAGGACACCGAACACCGGGGAGCTGTTTTTT
CDR3: CASSLVRDRTPNTGELFF

size: many
V: TRBV27
D: TRBD1
J: TRBJ1-1
DNA: TGTGCCAGCAGTCCGCGGGACAGGGTAACTTACACTGAAGCTTTCTTT
CDR3: CASSPRDRVTYTEAFF

size: many
V: TRBV30
D: NA
J: TRBJ1-1
DNA: TGTGCCTGGGCCACTCCTCGAGGGGGTCCTAGAACTGAAGCTTTCTTT
CDR3: CAWATPRGGPRTEAFF

size: NA
V: TRBV6-1
D: NA
J: TRBJ2-1
DNA: TGTGCCAGCGTAACCACGGGGGCTAGGGGGAATGAGCAGTTCTTC
CDR3: CASVTTGARGNEQFF

size: many
V: TRBV28
D: NA
J: TRBJ2-7
DNA: TGTGCCAGCACGTGGGGAATCGCCTACGAGCAGTACTTC
CDR3: CASTWGIAYEQYF

size: many
V: TRBV3-1
D: NA
J: TRBJ2-2
DNA: TGTGCCAGCAGCCAAGATGTCCTGTTCACCGGGGAGCTGTTTTTT
CDR3: CASSQDVLFTGELFF

size: many
V: TRBV6-2/TRBV6-3
D: TRBD2
J: TRBJ2-5
DNA: TGTGCCAGCACCTATATGGAAGTAGCGGGGTACCAAGAGACCCAGTACTTC
CDR3: CASTYMEVAGYQETQYF

size: many
V: TRBV28
D: NA
J: TRBJ1-5
DNA: TGTGCCACCGAACCGATTGGAATGATTAGCAATCAGCCCCAGCATTTT
CDR3: CATEPIGMISNQPQHF

size: many
V: TRBV29-1
D: TRBD2
J: TRBJ2-7
DNA: TGCAGCGTTGTCGGACTAGCGCCCTATTCCTACGAGCAGTACTTC
CDR3: CSVVGLAPYSYEQYF

size: few
V: TRBV4-3
D: NA
J: TRBJ2-1
DNA: TGCGCCAGCAGCCAAGCGAATGGCGGTCGAGGCGCCTACAATGAGCAGTTCTTC
CDR3: CASSQANGGRGAYNEQFF

size: NA
V: TRBV7-9
D: TRBD1
J: TRBJ1-4
DNA: TGTGCCAGCAGCTCACCTCTACAGGGGGCGCGGGAGGAAAAACTGTTTTTT
CDR3: CASSSPLQGAREEKLFF

size: many
V: TRBV4-3
D: TRBD1
J: TRBJ2-7
DNA: TGCGCCAGCAGCCAAGGGACAGGGGAAGGCTACGAGCAGTACTTC
CDR3: CASSQGTGEGYEQYF

size: few
V: TRBV6-4
D: NA
J: TRBJ1-5
DNA: TGTGCCAGCAAGAGGCAAGGGTCACAGCCCCAGCATTTT
CDR3: CASKRQGSQPQHF

size: many
V: TRBV27
D: TRBD1
J: TRBJ2-7
DNA: TGTGCCAGCAGTCCGAGGACAGGTAGCTCCTACGAGCAGTACTTC
CDR3: CASSPRTGSSYEQYF

size: NA
V: TRBV5-4
D: NA
J: TRBJ1-1
DNA: TGTGCCAGCAGCTTGGAAGAGGGACCTGAAGCTTTCTTT
CDR3: CASSLEEGPEAFF

size: few
V: TRBV7-6
D: TRBD2
J: TRBJ2-7
DNA: TGTGCCAGCAGCTTAGCGAGGGGAGGGAGCGACCCCCCCTACGAGCAGTACTTC
CDR3: CASSLARGGSDPPYEQYF

size: NA
V: TRBV18
D: NA
J: TRBJ1-2
DNA: TGTGCCAGCTCACCACTGGATAGCCTCTACACCTTC
CDR3: CASSPLDSLYTF

size: many
V: TRBV27
D: NA
J: TRBJ2-7
DNA: TGTGCCAGCAGTACGGCGGGTTACGCCTACGAGCAGTACTTC
CDR3: CASSTAGYAYEQYF

size: NA
V: TRBV29-1
D: TRBD1
J: TRBJ1-1
DNA: TGCAGCGTTGTACTGCCCGGGACAGGGATGCCTTTGGGGACTGAAACTTTCTTT
CDR3: CSVVLPGTGMPLGTETFF

size: few
V: TRBV5-5
D: NA
J: TRBJ1-1
DNA: TGTGCCAGCAGCTTTCCCTCTAGTGAAGCTTTCTTT
CDR3: CASSFPSSEAFF